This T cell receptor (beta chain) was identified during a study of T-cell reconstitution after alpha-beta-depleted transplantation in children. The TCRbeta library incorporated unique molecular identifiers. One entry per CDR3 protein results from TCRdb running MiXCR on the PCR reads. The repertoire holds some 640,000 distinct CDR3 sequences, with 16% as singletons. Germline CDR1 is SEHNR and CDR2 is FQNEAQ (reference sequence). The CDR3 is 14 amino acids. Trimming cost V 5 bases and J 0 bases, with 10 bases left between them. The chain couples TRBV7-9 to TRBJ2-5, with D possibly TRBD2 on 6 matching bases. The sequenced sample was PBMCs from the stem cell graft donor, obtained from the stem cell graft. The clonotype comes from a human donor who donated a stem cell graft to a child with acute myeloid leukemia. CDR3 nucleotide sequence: TGTGCCAGCAGCCAATGGGGGGACCAAGAGACCCAGTACTTC. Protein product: CASSQWGDQETQYF.